Reported below is one TCR beta chain. What it binds is unknown. The data were produced by immunoSEQ multiplex PCR, yet TCRdb's version contains in-frame clones alone and is incomplete. In the table there are some 100,000 clones, about 89% of which are singletons. The data were obtained in a study of T cell responses to AZD1222 COVID-19 vaccine. Broader study findings: There were mostly white British donors and more females than males, and clonal diversity was possibly underestimated.

CDR1 SNHLY and CDR2 FYNNEI come from the germline V gene. The CDR3 runs to 14 residues. Trimming cost V 5 bases and J 2 bases, with 9 bases left between them. The rearrangement links TRBV2 to TRBJ1-4, with D possibly being TRBD1 (6 bases). The sequence derives from an adult who received the AZD1222 COVID-19 vaccine. Sequenced material: peripheral blood, taken 28 days after the second AZD1222 dose. CDR3 in amino acids: CASSSQGTNEKLFF. CDR3 nucleotide sequence: TGTGCCAGCAGTTCCCAGGGGACTAATGAAAAACTGTTTTTT. The entire variable domain, with the rest obtained from reference TRBV2 and TRBJ1-4, is as follows: EPEVTQTPSHQVTQMGQEVILRCVPISNHLYFYWYRQILGQKVEFLVSFYNNEISEKSEIFDDQFSVERPDGSNFTLKIRSTKLEDSAMYFCASSSQGTNEKLFFGSGTQLSVL.